This TCR beta chain appears in the sequencing data of a study of cytomegalovirus exposure and HLA in healthy donors. Overall study results and limits: Listed as cytomegalovirus-associated were 164 TCR beta chains.

Germline-derived CDR1 and CDR2 are GTSNPN and SVGIG (reference sequence). This CDR3 contains 15 residues. V gave up 3 bases and J gave up 3 bases; unmatched junction bases: 10. Sequencing was performed with immunoSEQ multiplex PCR; in TCRdb, only in-frame clones are kept and a portion is missing. Of about 38,000 clones detected, 80% to 95% appear once; the ten largest clones hold about 3.5%. On this clone itself: Its antigen is unidentified.

The source of this sequence is a man between 18 and 35 years old in good health and CMV-seronegative. The V gene is TRBV30, the J gene TRBJ1-2, with 7 bases fitting TRBD1. Sequencing was performed on PBMCs. The CDR3 spells CAWSDYRDSYYGYTF. The DNA of the CDR3 is TGTGCCTGGAGCGACTACCGGGACAGCTACTATGGCTACACCTTC.